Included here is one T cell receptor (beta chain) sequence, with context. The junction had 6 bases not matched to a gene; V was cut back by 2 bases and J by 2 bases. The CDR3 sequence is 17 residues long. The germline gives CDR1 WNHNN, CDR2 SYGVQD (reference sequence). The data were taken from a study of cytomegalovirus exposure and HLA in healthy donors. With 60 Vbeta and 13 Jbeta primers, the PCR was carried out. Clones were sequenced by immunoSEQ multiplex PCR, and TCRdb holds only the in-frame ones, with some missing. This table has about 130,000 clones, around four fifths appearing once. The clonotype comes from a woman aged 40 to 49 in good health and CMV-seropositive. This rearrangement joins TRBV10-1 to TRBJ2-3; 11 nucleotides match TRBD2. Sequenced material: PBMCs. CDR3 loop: CASSEASGRHFTDTQYF. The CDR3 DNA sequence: TGCGCCAGCAGTGAGGCTAGCGGGAGGCACTTCACAGATACGCAGTATTTT.